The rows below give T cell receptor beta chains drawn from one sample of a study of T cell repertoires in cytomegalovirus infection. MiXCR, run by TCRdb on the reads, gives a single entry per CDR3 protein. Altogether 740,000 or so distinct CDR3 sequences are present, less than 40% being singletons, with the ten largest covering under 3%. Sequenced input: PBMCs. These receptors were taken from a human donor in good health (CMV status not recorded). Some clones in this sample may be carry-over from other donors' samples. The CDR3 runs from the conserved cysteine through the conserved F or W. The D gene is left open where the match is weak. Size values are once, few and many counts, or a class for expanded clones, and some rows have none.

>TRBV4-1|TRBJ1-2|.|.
TGCGCCAGCAGCCAAGATTTTGGGCAGGGTATTAATGGCTACACCTTC
CASSQDFGQGINGYTF
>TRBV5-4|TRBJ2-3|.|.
TGTGCCAGCAGCTTGGCCTTTCAGAATACGCAGTATTTT
CASSLAFQNTQYF
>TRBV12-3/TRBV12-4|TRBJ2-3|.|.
TGTGCCAGCAGTTTTTTGGGAGATGAGGGTTGGACGCAGTATTTT
CASSFLGDEGWTQYF
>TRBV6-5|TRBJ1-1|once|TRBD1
TGTGCCAGCCAGGGGGCAGGGCAAGTACTGAACACTGAAGCTTTCTTT
CASQGAGQVLNTEAFF
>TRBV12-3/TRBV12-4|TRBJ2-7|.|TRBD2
TGTGCCAGCAGTCCCCCGGGAGGAGGTGGATTTCACGAGCAGTACTTC
CASSPPGGGGFHEQYF
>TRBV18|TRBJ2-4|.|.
TGTGCCAGCTCACCAAACGAAAACATTCAGTACTTC
CASSPNENIQYF
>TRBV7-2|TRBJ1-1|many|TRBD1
TGTGCCAGTTCTCAACAGGGGGGGGGTTTAGAAGCTTTCTTT
CASSQQGGGLEAFF
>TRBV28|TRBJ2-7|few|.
TGTGCCAGCTCACCCCAAAGCCCCGCGATCTACGAGCAGTACTTC
CASSPQSPAIYEQYF
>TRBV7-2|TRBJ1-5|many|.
TGTGCCAGCAGCTTAGGGGGCAGCCAGCCCCAGCATTTT
CASSLGGSQPQHF
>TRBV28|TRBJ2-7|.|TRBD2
TGTGCCAGCACTAGGTCCCGGGGGGGCTACGAGCAGTACTTC
CASTRSRGGYEQYF
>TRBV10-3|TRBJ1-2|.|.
TGTGCCATCAGTGAGGCATCAAACTATGGCTACACCTTC
CAISEASNYGYTF
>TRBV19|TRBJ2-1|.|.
TGTGCCAGTAGTAGAGCGGTTGGCCGCAATGAGCAGTTCTTC
CASSRAVGRNEQFF
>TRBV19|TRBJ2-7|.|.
TGTGCCAGTAGTCCGGGACACTTAGCCTACGAGCAGTACTTC
CASSPGHLAYEQYF
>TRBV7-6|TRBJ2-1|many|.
TGTGCCAGCAGCTTAGTGCTAGGAAATGAGCAGTTCTTC
CASSLVLGNEQFF
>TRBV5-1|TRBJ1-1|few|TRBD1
TGCGCCAGCAGCGTTACAGGGGCCGCGAGGAACACTGAAGCTTTCTTT
CASSVTGAARNTEAFF
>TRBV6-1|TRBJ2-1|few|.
TGTGCCAGCCGGAACAAAAACAATGAGCAGTTCTTC
CASRNKNNEQFF
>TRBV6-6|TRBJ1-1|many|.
TGTGCCAGCAGTTACTCGACAGGGAACACTGAAGCTTTCTTT
CASSYSTGNTEAFF
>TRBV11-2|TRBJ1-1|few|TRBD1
TGTGCCAGCGTCCGACAGGGGAGGACTGAAGCTTTCTTT
CASVRQGRTEAFF
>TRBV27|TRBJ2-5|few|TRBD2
TGTGCCAGCAGTTTATTAGTACCAGCGGGAGGGCCCTTTGGGGAGACCCAGTACTTC
CASSLLVPAGGPFGETQYF
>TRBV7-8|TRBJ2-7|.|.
TGTGCCAGCAGCTTAGGGGGGACAAACCGCTACGAGCAGTACTTC
CASSLGGTNRYEQYF
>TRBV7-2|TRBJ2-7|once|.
TGTGCCAGCAGCCTAGGTCGCCCGAGCGAGCAGTACTTC
CASSLGRPSEQYF
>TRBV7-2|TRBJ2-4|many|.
TGTGCCAGCAGCATGAGGGGGGCGGGAGCAGGCAAAAACATTCAGTACTTC
CASSMRGAGAGKNIQYF
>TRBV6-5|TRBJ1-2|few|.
TGTGCCAGCAGTTACGGAAAGGGACCCCATGGCTACACCTTC
CASSYGKGPHGYTF
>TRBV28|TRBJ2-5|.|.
TGTGCCAGCAGTTTACCCCTGGAGGGTACCCAAGAGACCCAGTACTTC
CASSLPLEGTQETQYF
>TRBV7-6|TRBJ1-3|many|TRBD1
TGTGCCAGCAGCCCGGGGACAGGTACTGGAAACACCATATATTTT
CASSPGTGTGNTIYF
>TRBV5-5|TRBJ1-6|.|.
TGTGCCAGCAGCTTTCGTAACGTCCCCACGGCGAAGAGGCTAAATTCACCCCTCCACTTT
CASSFRNVPTAKRLNSPLHF
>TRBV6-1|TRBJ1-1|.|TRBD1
TGTGCCAGCAGGGGGACAGCCCGAAAAGCTTTCTTT
CASRGTARKAFF
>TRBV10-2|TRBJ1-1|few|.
TGCGCCAGCAGTGAAGTTACGGCGTGGGGCACTGAAGCTTTCTTT
CASSEVTAWGTEAFF
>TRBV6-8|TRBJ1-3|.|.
TGTGCCAGCAGTCCAGGGGTCTCAAGAAACACCATATATTTT
CASSPGVSRNTIYF
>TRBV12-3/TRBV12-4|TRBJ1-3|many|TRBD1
TGTGCCAGCAGTTTATATACGACAGGGAACTCTGGAAACACCATATATTTT
CASSLYTTGNSGNTIYF
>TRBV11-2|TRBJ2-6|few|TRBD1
TGTGCCAGCAGCCGAGATCAGAGACAGGGGACTGGGGCCAACGTCCTGACTTTC
CASSRDQRQGTGANVLTF
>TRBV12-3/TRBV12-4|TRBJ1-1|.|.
TGTGCCAGCAGTTTAGACAGCTCAAAAGGGACTGAAGCTTTCTTT
CASSLDSSKGTEAFF
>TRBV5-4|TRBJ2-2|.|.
TGTGCCAGCATTACTTCGGACACCGGGGAGCTGTTTTTT
CASITSDTGELFF
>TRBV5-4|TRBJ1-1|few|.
TGTGCCAGCAGCTTGGGTCCAGGAATTAACACTGAAGCTTTCTTT
CASSLGPGINTEAFF
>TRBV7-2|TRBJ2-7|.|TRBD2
TGTGCCAGCACAAGCCAACAGACTAGCGGGAGTTACGAGCAGTACTTC
CASTSQQTSGSYEQYF
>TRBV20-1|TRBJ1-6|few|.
TGCAGTGCTAGAGATCTGATCGGGTCCGGTTCGGATTCACCCCTCCACTTT
CSARDLIGSGSDSPLHF
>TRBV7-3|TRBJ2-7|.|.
TGTGCCAGCAGCTTAACGTTAACAGAGAGGAGCGAGCAGTACTTC
CASSLTLTERSEQYF
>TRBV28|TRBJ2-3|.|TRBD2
TGTGCCAGCAGTCGTAGCGGGAGGGGGGTCACAGATACGCAGTATTTT
CASSRSGRGVTDTQYF
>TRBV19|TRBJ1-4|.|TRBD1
TGTGCCAGTAGTCCCGGGACAGGACGGCAGAAACTGTTTTTT
CASSPGTGRQKLFF
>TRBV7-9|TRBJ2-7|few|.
TGTGCCAGCAGCCCGGTGGCCAGGGCCTACGAGCAGTACTTC
CASSPVARAYEQYF
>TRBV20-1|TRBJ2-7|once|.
TGCAGTGCTAGTTATGGGACTCAACGCTACGAGCAGTACTTC
CSASYGTQRYEQYF
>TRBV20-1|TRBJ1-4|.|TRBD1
TGCAGTGCTAGAAAGGACAGGGGGGAAAAACTGTTTTTT
CSARKDRGEKLFF
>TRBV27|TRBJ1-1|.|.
TGTGCCAGCATCCCTCCCCGTGGGAAGAACACTGAAGCTTTCTTT
CASIPPRGKNTEAFF
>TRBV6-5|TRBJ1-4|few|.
TGTGCCAGCAGTTTTCAGTTGGGGACTGAAAAACTGTTTTTT
CASSFQLGTEKLFF
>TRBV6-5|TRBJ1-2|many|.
TGTGCCAGCAGTTACTCAGAAGGGGTTAACTATGGCTACACCTTC
CASSYSEGVNYGYTF
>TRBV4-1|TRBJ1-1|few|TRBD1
TGCGCCAGCAGGCAGACAGGGGGCCGTACTGAAGCTTTCTTT
CASRQTGGRTEAFF
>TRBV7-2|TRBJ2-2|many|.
TGTGCCAGCAGCCGACGACGGCTGAGGGGCGGGGAGCTGTTTTTT
CASSRRRLRGGELFF
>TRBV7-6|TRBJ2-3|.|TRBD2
TGTGCCAGCAGCAAGACTAGCGGGAGAATAGATACGCAGTATTTT
CASSKTSGRIDTQYF
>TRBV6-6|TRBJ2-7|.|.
TGTGCCAGCAGTTACTCTTCGCTGGGGCACAGGAGCTCCTACGAGCAGTACTTC
CASSYSSLGHRSSYEQYF
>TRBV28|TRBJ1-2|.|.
TGTGCCAGCAGTTTATCGGGGGGTACTGATGGCTACACCTTC
CASSLSGGTDGYTF
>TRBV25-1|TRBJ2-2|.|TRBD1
TGTGCCAGCAGTGAAGGGGGCAGGGGGCCGAACACCGGGGAGCTGTTTTTT
CASSEGGRGPNTGELFF
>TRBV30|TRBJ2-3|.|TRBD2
TGTGCCTGGAGGAGTAGCGGGATCGGGGATACGCAGTATTTT
CAWRSSGIGDTQYF
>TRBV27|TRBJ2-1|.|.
TGTGCCAGCAGTCCCGAGGACAGCCCCAATGAGCAGTTCTTC
CASSPEDSPNEQFF
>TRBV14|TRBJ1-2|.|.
TGTGCCAGCAGCCAAGAGATGAAAGCTAACTATGGCTACACCTTC
CASSQEMKANYGYTF